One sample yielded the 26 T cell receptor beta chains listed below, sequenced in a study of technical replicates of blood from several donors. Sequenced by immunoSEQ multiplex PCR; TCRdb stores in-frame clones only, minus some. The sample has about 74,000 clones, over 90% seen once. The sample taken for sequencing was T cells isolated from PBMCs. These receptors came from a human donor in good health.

Written as DNA, the CDR3 is TGTGCCAGCAGTTACTCTCCGGACAGGGGGAATGAAAAACTGTTTTTT. This translates into CASSYSPDRGNEKLFF. The gene calls are TRBV6-5 and TRBJ1-4; TRBD1 agrees at 10 bases. Losses at the gene ends were 0 bases for V and 5 bases for J; bases not matched to a gene: 3. The CDR3 covers 16 residues. CDR1 and CDR2 from the germline V gene are MNHEY and SVGAGI.

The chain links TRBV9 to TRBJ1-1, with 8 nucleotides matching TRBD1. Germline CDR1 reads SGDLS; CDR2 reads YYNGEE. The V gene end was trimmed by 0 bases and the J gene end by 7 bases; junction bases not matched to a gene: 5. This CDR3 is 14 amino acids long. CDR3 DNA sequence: TGTGCCAGCAGCGTAGCCGGGACAGGAGTTGAAGCTTTCTTT. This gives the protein CASSVAGTGVEAFF.

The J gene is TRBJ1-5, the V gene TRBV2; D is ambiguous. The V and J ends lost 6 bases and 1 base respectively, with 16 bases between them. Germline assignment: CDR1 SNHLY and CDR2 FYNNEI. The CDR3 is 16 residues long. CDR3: CASRSRLVSSNQPQHF. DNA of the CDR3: TGTGCCAGCAGGAGCAGGTTGGTATCCAGCAATCAGCCCCAGCATTTT.

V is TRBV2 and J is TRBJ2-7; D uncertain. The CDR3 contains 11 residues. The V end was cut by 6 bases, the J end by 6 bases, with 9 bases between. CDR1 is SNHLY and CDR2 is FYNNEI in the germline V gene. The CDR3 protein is CASRNLGEQYF. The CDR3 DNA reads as TGTGCCAGCAGGAATCTAGGCGAGCAGTACTTC. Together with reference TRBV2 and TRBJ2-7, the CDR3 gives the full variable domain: EPEVTQTPSHQVTQMGQEVILRCVPISNHLYFYWYRQILGQKVEFLVSFYNNEISEKSEIFDDQFSVERPDGSNFTLKIRSTKLEDSAMYFCASRNLGEQYFGPGTRLTVT.

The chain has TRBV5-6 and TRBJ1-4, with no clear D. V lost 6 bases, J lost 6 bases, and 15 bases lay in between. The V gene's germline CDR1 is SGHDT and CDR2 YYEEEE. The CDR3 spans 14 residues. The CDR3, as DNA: TGTGCCAGCACCAATAAGGGAGGATATGAAAAACTGTTTTTT. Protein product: CASTNKGGYEKLFF.

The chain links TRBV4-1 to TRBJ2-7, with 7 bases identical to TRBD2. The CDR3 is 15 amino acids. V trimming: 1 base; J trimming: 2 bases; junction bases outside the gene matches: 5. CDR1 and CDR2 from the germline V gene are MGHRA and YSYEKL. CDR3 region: CASSQVWGGAYEQYF. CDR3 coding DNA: TGCGCCAGCAGCCAAGTCTGGGGGGGGGCCTACGAGCAGTACTTC.

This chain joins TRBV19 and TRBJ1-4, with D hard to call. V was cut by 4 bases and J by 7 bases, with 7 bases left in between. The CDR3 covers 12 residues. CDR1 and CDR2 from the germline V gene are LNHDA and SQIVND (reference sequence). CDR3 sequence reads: CASSTGFEKLFF. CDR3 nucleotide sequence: TGTGCCAGTAGTACAGGTTTTGAAAAACTGTTTTTT.

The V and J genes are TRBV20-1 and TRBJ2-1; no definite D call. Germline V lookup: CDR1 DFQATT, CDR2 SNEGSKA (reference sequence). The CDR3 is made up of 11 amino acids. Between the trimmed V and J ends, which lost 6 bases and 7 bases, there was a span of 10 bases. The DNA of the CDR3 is TGCAGTGCCGCGCGGTCGAATGAGCAGTTCTTC. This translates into CSAARSNEQFF.

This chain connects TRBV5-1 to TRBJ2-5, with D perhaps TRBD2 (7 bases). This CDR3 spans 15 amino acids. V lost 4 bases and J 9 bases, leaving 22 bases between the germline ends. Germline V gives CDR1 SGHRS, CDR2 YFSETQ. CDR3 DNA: TGCGCCAGCAGCAGGCCGGAGGCAGGGGAGGGTTCCCAGTACTTC. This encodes CASSRPEAGEGSQYF.

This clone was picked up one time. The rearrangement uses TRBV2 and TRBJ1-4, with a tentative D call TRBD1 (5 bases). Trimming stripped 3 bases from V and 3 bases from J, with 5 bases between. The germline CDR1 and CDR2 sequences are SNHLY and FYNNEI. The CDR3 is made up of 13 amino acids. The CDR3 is CASSETANEKLFF. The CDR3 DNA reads TGTGCCAGCAGTGAGACAGCTAATGAAAAACTGTTTTTT.

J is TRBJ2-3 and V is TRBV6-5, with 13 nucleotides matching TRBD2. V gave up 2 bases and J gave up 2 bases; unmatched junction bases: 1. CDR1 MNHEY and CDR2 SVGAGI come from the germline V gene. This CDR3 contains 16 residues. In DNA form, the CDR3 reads TGTGCCAGCAGTTACACTAGCGGGGGGGACACAGATACGCAGTATTTT. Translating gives CASSYTSGGDTDTQYF.

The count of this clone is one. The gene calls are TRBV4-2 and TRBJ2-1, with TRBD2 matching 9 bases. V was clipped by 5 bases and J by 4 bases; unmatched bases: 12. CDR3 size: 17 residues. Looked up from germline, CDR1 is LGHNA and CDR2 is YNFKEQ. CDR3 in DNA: TGTGCCAGCAGCTCCTCCTCTAGCGGGGCGATATACAATGAGCAGTTCTTC. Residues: CASSSSSSGAIYNEQFF.

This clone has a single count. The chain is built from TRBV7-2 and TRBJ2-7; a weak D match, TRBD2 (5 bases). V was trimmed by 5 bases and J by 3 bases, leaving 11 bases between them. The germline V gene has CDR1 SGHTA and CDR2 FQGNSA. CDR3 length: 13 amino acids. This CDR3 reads CASSEEEGYEQYF. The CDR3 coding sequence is TGTGCCAGCAGCGAGGAGGAAGGCTACGAGCAGTACTTC.

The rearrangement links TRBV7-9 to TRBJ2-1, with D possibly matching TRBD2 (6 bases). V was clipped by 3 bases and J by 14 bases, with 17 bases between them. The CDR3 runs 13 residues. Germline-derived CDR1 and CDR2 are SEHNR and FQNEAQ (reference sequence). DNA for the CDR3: TGTGCCAGCAGCTTTACCCTCGACGGGGGAAAGTTCTTC. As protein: CASSFTLDGGKFF.

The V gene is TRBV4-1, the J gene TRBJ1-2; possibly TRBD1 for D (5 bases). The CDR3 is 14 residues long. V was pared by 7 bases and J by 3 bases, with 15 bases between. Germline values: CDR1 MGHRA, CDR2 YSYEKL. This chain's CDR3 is CASKTATAYYGYTF. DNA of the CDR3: TGCGCCAGCAAGACAGCAACAGCCTACTATGGCTACACCTTC.

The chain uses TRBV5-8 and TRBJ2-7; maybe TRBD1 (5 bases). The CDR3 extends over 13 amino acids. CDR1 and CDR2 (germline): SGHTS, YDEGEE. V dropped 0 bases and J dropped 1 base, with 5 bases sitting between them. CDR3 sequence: CASSLDRSYEQYF. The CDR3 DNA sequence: TGTGCCAGCAGCTTGGACAGGTCCTACGAGCAGTACTTC.

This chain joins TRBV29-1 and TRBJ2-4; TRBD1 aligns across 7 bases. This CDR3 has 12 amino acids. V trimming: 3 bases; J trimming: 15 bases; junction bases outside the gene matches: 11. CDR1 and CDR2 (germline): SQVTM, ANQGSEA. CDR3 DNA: TGCAGCGTTGAGAAACTGGGTAGGGGGCTGTACTTC. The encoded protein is CSVEKLGRGLYF.

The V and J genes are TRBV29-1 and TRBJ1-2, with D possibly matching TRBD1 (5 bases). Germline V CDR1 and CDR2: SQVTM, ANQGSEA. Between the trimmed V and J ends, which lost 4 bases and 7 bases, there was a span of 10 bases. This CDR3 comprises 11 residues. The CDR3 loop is CSVGGGSGYTF. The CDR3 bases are TGCAGCGTTGGGGGGGGTAGTGGCTACACCTTC. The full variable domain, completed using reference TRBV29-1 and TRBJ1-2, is SAVISQKPSRDICQRGTSLTIQCQVDSQVTMMFWYRQQPGQSLTLIATANQGSEATYESGFVIDKFPISRPNLTFSTLTVSNMSPEDSSIYLCSVGGGSGYTFGSGTRLTVV.

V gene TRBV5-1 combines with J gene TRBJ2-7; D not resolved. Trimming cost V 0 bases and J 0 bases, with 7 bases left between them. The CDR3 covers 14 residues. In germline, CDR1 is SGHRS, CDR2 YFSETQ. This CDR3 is CASSLEQNSYEQYF. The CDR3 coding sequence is TGCGCCAGCAGCTTGGAACAGAACTCCTACGAGCAGTACTTC.

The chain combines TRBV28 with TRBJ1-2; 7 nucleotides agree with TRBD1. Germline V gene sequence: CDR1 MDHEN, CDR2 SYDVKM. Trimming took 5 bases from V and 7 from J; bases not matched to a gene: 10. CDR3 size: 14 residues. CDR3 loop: CASSADREVAGYTF. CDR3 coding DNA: TGTGCCAGCAGTGCCGACAGGGAAGTGGCTGGCTACACCTTC.

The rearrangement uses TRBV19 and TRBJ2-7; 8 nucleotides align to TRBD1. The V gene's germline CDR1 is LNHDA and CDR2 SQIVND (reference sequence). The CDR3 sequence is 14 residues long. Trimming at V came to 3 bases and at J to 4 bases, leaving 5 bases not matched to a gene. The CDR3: CASSIAGGEYEQYF. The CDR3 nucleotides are TGTGCCAGTAGTATTGCAGGGGGCGAATACGAGCAGTACTTC.

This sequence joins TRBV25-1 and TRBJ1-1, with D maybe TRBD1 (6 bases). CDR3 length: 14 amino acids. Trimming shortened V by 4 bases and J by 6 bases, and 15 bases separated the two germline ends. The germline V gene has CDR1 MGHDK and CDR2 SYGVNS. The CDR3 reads CASSGYREAPEAFF. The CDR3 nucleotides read TGTGCCAGCAGTGGATACAGGGAGGCGCCTGAAGCTTTCTTT.

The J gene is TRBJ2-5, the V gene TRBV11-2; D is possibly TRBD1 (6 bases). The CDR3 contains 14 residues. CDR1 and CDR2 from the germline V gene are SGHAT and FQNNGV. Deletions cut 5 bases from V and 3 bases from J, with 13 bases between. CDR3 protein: CASSRPYREETQYF. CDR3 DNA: TGTGCCAGCAGCCGCCCATACAGGGAAGAGACCCAGTACTTC.

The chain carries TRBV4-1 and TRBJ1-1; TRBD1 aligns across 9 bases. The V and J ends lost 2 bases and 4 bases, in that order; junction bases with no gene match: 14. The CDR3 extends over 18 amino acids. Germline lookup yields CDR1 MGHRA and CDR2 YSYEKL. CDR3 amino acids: CASSQPRLLGTGTTEAFF. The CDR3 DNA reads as TGCGCCAGCAGCCAACCACGTCTCTTAGGGACAGGGACCACTGAAGCTTTCTTT.

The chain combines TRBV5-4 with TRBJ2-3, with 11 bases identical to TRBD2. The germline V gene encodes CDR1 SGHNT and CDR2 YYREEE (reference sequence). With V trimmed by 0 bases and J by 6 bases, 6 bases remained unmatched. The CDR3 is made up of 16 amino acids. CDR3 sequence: CASSLGLAGYGDTQYF. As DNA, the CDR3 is TGTGCCAGCAGCTTGGGACTAGCGGGATATGGCGATACGCAGTATTTT.

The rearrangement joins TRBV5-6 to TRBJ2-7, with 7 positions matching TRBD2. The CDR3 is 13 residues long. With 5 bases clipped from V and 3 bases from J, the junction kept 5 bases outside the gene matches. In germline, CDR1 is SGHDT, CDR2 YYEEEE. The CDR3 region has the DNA TGTGCCAGCAGTGGGGGGGGGAGCTACGAGCAGTACTTC. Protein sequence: CASSGGGSYEQYF.